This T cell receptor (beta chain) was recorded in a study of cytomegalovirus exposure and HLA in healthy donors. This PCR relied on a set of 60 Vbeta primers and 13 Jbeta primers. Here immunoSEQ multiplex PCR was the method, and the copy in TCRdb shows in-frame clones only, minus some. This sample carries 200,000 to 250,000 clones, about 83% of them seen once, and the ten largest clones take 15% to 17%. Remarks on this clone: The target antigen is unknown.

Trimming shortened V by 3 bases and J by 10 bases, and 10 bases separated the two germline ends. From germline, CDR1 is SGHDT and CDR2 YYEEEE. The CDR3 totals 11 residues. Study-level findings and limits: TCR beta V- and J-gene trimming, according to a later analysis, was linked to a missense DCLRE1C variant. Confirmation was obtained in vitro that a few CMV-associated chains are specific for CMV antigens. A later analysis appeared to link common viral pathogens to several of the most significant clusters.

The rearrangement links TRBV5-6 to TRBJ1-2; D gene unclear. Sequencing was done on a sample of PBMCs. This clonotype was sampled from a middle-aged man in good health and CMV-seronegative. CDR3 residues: CASSSARSYTF. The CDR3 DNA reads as TGTGCCAGCAGCTCCGCGAGGTCCTACACCTTC.